These T cell receptor beta chains were read from a single sample in a study of control samples from healthy donors and cancer patients. Measured with immunoSEQ multiplex PCR; TCRdb has only the in-frame clones, and not every one. The sample has around 96,000 clones, 85% to 95% seen once. Material for sequencing was blood. These receptors originate from a man between 18 and 29 years old in good health. CDR3s include the opening cysteine and the closing phenylalanine or tryptophan. The D gene is left open where the match is weak. Clone size appears in some rows only: once, few, many, or a class for an expanded clone.

j_call | d_call | clone_size | v_call | cdr3_aa | cdr3_nt
TRBJ2-7 | - | - | TRBV7-7 | CASSLGVGLRDEQYF | TGTGCTAGCAGCTTAGGGGTAGGGTTGAGGGACGAGCAGTACTTC
TRBJ1-6 | TRBD1 | - | TRBV5-5 | CASSLDQGGNNSPLHF | TGTGCCAGCAGCTTAGATCAGGGGGGGAATAATTCACCCCTCCACTTT
TRBJ1-6 | - | - | TRBV5-8 | CASSPDWNSPLHF | TGTGCCAGCAGCCCGGATTGGAATTCACCCCTCCACTTT
TRBJ1-1 | - | - | TRBV9 | CASSPRGGTEAFF | TGTGCCAGCAGCCCAAGGGGGGGCACTGAAGCTTTCTTT
TRBJ1-1 | - | - | TRBV5-4 | CASSLGVMNTEAFF | TGTGCCAGCAGCTTGGGGGTCATGAACACTGAAGCTTTCTTT
TRBJ1-1 | - | - | TRBV11-1 | CASSSGWVMNTEAFF | TGTGCCAGCAGCTCTGGGTGGGTCATGAACACTGAAGCTTTCTTT
TRBJ2-2 | - | few | TRBV6-6 | CASIVEWAGELFF | TGTGCCAGCATTGTGGAATGGGCCGGGGAGCTGTTTTTT
TRBJ1-5 | - | - | TRBV12-3/TRBV12-4 | CASSLGGGQPQHF | TGTGCCAGCAGTTTAGGGGGAGGTCAGCCCCAGCATTTT
TRBJ2-1 | TRBD1 | - | TRBV14 | CASSPGTGHVF | TGTGCCAGCAGCCCCGGGACAGGTCATGTCTTC
TRBJ2-7 | - | - | TRBV30 | CAWSPPPQGYYEQYF | TGTGCCTGGAGTCCCCCTCCGCAGGGGTACTACGAGCAGTACTTC
TRBJ1-2 | - | - | TRBV15 | CATSPGTYGYTF | TGTGCCACCAGCCCAGGAACCTATGGCTACACCTTC
TRBJ2-5 | TRBD2 | - | TRBV14 | CASSQMGTSGKETQYF | TGTGCCAGCAGCCAAATGGGGACTAGCGGGAAAGAGACCCAGTACTTC
TRBJ1-1 | - | - | TRBV19 | CASIETENTEAFF | TGTGCCAGTATTGAGACGGAGAACACTGAAGCTTTCTTT
TRBJ1-4 | - | - | TRBV27 | CASSLVGGRGEKLFF | TGTGCCAGCAGTTTAGTCGGAGGGAGGGGTGAAAAACTGTTTTTT
TRBJ2-1 | TRBD2 | - | TRBV6-2/TRBV6-3 | CASSTSGRASYNEQFF | TGTGCCAGCAGTACTAGCGGGAGGGCCTCCTACAATGAGCAGTTCTTC
TRBJ1-4 | - | - | TRBV5-4 | CASSLQNEGGLFEKLFF | TGTGCCAGCAGCTTGCAGAATGAAGGGGGTCTCTTTGAAAAACTGTTTTTT
TRBJ2-1 | TRBD2 | - | TRBV7-6 | CASSSIAGGVYNEQFF | TGTGCCAGCAGTTCCATAGCGGGGGGGGTATACAATGAGCAGTTCTTC
TRBJ2-5 | - | once | TRBV7-9 | CASSLGTGQETQYF | TGTGCCAGCAGCTTAGGGACTGGTCAAGAGACCCAGTACTTC
TRBJ1-2 | - | - | TRBV4-2 | CASSQEEVYYGYTF | TGTGCCAGCAGCCAAGAGGAGGTTTACTATGGCTACACCTTC
TRBJ1-2 | TRBD1 | - | TRBV2 | CASSLQGRYGYTF | TGTGCCAGCAGTCTACAGGGGCGCTATGGCTACACCTTC
TRBJ2-7 | - | - | TRBV27 | CASIGRGEQYF | TGTGCCAGCATAGGTCGGGGCGAGCAGTACTTC
TRBJ1-2 | TRBD1 | - | TRBV29-1 | CSVDRGDYTF | TGCAGCGTTGACAGGGGGGACTACACCTTC
TRBJ1-1 | - | - | TRBV2 | CASSVSSPRVTEAFF | TGTGCCAGCAGTGTTTCGAGCCCGAGGGTCACTGAAGCTTTCTTT